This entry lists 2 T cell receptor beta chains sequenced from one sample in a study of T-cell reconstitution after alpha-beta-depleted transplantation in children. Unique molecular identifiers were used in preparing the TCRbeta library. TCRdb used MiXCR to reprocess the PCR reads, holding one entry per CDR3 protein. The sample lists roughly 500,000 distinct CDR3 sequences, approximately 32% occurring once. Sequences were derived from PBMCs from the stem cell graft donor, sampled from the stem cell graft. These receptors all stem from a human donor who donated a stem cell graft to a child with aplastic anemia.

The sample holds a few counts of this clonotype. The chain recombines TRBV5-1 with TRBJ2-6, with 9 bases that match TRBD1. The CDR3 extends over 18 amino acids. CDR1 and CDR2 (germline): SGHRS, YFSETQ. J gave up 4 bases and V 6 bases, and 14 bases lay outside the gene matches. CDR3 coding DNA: TGCGCCAGCAACCCCTCCGGGACAGGGTTCTCCGGGGCCAACGTCCTGACTTTC. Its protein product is CASNPSGTGFSGANVLTF.

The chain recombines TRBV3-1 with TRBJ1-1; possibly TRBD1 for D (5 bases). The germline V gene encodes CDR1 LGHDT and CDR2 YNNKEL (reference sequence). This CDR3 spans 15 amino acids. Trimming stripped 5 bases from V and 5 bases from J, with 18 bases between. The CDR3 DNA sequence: TGTGCCAGCAGCTACCTTAGGGGAGCGGAAACTGAAGCTTTCTTT. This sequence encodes CASSYLRGAETEAFF.